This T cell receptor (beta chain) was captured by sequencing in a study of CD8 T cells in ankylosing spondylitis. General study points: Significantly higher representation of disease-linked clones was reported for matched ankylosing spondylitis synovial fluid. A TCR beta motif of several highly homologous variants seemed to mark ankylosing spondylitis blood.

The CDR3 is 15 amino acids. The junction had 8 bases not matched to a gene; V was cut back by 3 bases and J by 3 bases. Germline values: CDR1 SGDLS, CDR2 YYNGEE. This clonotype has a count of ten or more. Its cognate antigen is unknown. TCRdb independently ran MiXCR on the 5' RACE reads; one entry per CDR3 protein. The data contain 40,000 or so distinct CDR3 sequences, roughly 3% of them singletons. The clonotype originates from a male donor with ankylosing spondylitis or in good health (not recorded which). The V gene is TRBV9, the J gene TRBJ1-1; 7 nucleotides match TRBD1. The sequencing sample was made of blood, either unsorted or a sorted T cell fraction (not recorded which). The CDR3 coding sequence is TGTGCCAGCAGCGCAGGGGGGCGCAGGGACACTGAAGCTTTCTTT. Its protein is CASSAGGRRDTEAFF.